A single sample gave rise to the 16 T cell receptor beta chains below, sequenced in a study of T cells in Graves' hyperthyroidism and ophthalmopathy. RNA transcripts provided the source from which TCR beta CDR3 regions were amplified. RT-PCR in the first round (using the HTBI primer set) targeted the TCR CDR3. One entry per CDR3 protein results from TCRdb running MiXCR on the multiplex PCR reads. The sample shows some 490,000 distinct CDR3 sequences, about 20% of them seen only once. The sample comprised blood. These receptors were collected from a woman aged 70 to 79 with Graves' ophthalmopathy.

The chain links TRBV5-5 to TRBJ2-7; possibly TRBD1 for D (5 bases). With 4 bases removed from V and 3 bases from J, the gap between germline ends came to 14 bases. Per germline, CDR1 SGHKS and CDR2 YYEKEE (reference sequence). The CDR3 consists of 14 residues. The CDR3 region is CASSRPDRNYEQYF. For the CDR3, the DNA is TGTGCCAGCAGCCGACCTGACAGAAACTACGAGCAGTACTTC.

Of note for this clonotype: This may stem from a read error, because a much larger clone lies one nucleotide away. The J gene is TRBJ1-1, the V gene TRBV6-1, with 8 bases lining up with TRBD1. With 8 bases clipped from V and 4 bases from J, the junction kept 9 bases outside the gene matches. Germline CDR1 MNHNS, CDR2 SASEGT. The CDR3 loop spans 14 amino acids. This CDR3 is CASCARTGPTEAFF. The CDR3, as DNA: TGTGCCAGCTGTGCCCGGACAGGGCCCACTGAAGCTTTCTTT.

This clonotype has ten or more counts. The CDR3 is CASSLIGLAGLYNEQFF. The CDR3 nucleotides read TGTGCCAGCAGCTTAATAGGGCTAGCGGGCTTATACAATGAGCAGTTCTTC. The rearrangement joins TRBV11-2 to TRBJ2-1; TRBD2 aligns across 8 bases. V dropped 2 bases and J dropped 4; count of bases not matched to a gene: 10. This CDR3 is 17 amino acids long. Germline CDR1 SGHAT, CDR2 FQNNGV.

As concerns this clonotype: A read error may account for a junction end that differs from germline. The V gene is TRBV27, the J gene TRBJ2-1; TRBD2 agrees at 12 bases. CDR1 and CDR2 from the germline V gene are MNHEY and SMNVEV (reference sequence). The CDR3 is 18 amino acids. CDR3 amino acids: CATSDPRASGGAYNEQFF. The CDR3 nucleotides read TGTGCCACCAGTGACCCGAGGGCTAGCGGGGGGGCCTACAATGAGCAGTTCTTC.

The chain links TRBV2 to TRBJ1-2; a possible D gene is TRBD1 (5 bases). Germline V gene data show CDR1 as SNHLY and CDR2 as FYNNEI. V lost 2 bases and J 4 bases, leaving 11 bases between the germline ends. The CDR3 spans 14 residues. Here the CDR3 reads CASSERQGTYGYTF. The CDR3 DNA reads as TGTGCCAGCAGTGAAAGGCAGGGCACCTATGGCTACACCTTC.

This chain joins TRBV6-1 and TRBJ2-2; D uncertain. This CDR3 contains 12 residues. Trimming took off 0 bases at V and 6 bases at J, with 2 bases between the two ends. Per germline, CDR1 MNHNS and CDR2 SASEGT. The DNA for the CDR3 is TGTGCCAGCAGTGAAGCCCCCGGGGAGCTGTTTTTT. It encodes CASSEAPGELFF.

The table lists this clonotype with a few counts. V is TRBV27 and J is TRBJ2-1, with TRBD2 matching over 16 bases. Germline lookup yields CDR1 MNHEY and CDR2 SMNVEV (reference sequence). Losses at the gene ends were 6 bases for V and 8 bases for J; bases not matched to a gene: 4. The CDR3 runs 15 residues. CDR3 residues: CASRGTSGRVYEQFF. The CDR3 bases are TGTGCCAGCAGGGGGACTAGCGGGAGGGTCTATGAGCAGTTCTTC.

The chain is built from TRBV7-2 and TRBJ1-1; 9 bases line up with TRBD1. The V gene's germline CDR1 is SGHTA and CDR2 FQGNSA. The length of the CDR3 is 13 residues. J gave up 7 bases and V 5 bases, and 5 bases lay outside the gene matches. The CDR3 region has the DNA TGTGCCAGCAGCAGCGACAGGGGGAGTGAAGCTTTCTTT. Translated, it gives CASSSDRGSEAFF.

The chain joins TRBV3-1 to TRBJ2-7; 9 bases fit TRBD1. Germline V CDR1 and CDR2: LGHDT, YNNKEL (reference sequence). The trim removed 1 base at V and 2 bases at J, leaving 3 bases unmatched. The CDR3 spans 15 residues. CDR3 sequence reads: CASSQGRTGAYEQYF. CDR3 bases: TGTGCCAGCAGCCAAGGCAGGACAGGGGCCTACGAGCAGTACTTC.

The V and J genes are TRBV20-1 and TRBJ2-3; 7 bases match TRBD2. This CDR3 comprises 15 residues. J lost 5 bases, V lost 3 bases, and 11 bases had no gene match. Germline values: CDR1 DFQATT, CDR2 SNEGSKA (reference sequence). In DNA form, the CDR3 reads TGCAGTGCTAGGGTGTCCGGGAGGACGAAAGATACGCAGTATTTT. Its translation: CSARVSGRTKDTQYF.

There are a few counts of this clonotype. The rearrangement links TRBV6-2 or TRBV6-3 to TRBJ2-1, with TRBD2 identical over 9 bases. This CDR3 is built from 14 residues. Germline V CDR1 and CDR2: MNHEY, SVGEGT. V lost 6 bases and J lost 9; bases outside the gene matches: 9. The DNA of the CDR3 is TGTGCCAGCAGGCATAGCGGGAGTTCGGGTGAGCAGTTCTTC. This translates into CASRHSGSSGEQFF.

The chain is built from TRBV3-1 and TRBJ1-2; D not resolved. CDR1 is LGHDT and CDR2 is YNNKEL in the germline V gene (reference sequence). The CDR3 consists of 15 residues. V was trimmed by 0 bases and J by 4 bases, leaving 12 bases between them. CDR3 in amino acids: CASSQDLGLSYGYTF. The CDR3 DNA follows: TGTGCCAGCAGCCAAGATCTCGGGCTTTCCTATGGCTACACCTTC.

Many counts were recorded for this clonotype. The chain carries TRBV6-1 and TRBJ1-5; D perhaps matches TRBD1 (5 bases). CDR3 length: 14 residues. Per germline, CDR1 MNHNS and CDR2 SASEGT. The V and J ends lost 6 bases and 3 bases respectively, with 12 bases between them. CDR3 residues: CASSTAGANQPQHF. The CDR3 DNA sequence: TGTGCCAGCAGCACGGCCGGGGCCAATCAGCCCCAGCATTTT.

The chain is built from TRBV24-1 and TRBJ2-3; unclear D gene. Trimming left V 0 bases short and J 0 bases short, with 9 bases between. The CDR3 sequence is 16 residues long. Germline V gene data show CDR1 as KGHDR and CDR2 as SFDVKD. The CDR3 sequence: CATSDLLSSSTDTQYF. CDR3 sequence (DNA): TGTGCCACCAGTGATTTGCTAAGTTCGAGCACAGATACGCAGTATTTT.

V and J are TRBV7-2 and TRBJ2-7, with unresolved D. There are 12 residues in the CDR3. Trimming took off 2 bases at V and 7 bases at J, with 9 bases between the two ends. Looked up from germline, CDR1 is SGHTA and CDR2 is FQGNSA. This CDR3 reads CASSLYAREQYF. The CDR3 region has the DNA TGTGCCAGCAGCTTATACGCGAGGGAGCAGTACTTC.

This chain joins TRBV7-9 and TRBJ2-1; D is possibly TRBD1 or TRBD2 (6 bases each). Trimming stripped 2 bases from V and 10 bases from J, with 15 bases between. This CDR3 is built from 14 residues. CDR1 SEHNR and CDR2 FQNEAQ come from the germline V gene (reference sequence). The CDR3 spells CASSLSEGQFEQFF. The DNA of the CDR3 is TGTGCCAGCAGCTTATCGGAGGGACAATTCGAGCAGTTCTTC.